This entry is about one TCR beta chain. Its antigen remains undetermined. No much larger clone exists at a distance of one base, and base qualities are not known. The immunoSEQ Assay, a bias-controlled multiplex PCR, was used to amplify TCRbeta CDR3 regions from genomic DNA. As for the original processing: The number of nucleated cells in each sample was estimated by amplification of reference gene primers within the assay. To quantify the absolute abundance of each unique TCRbeta CDR3 rearrangement, sequence reads were collapsed and filtered. For each sample, productive Simpson clonality was calculated as the square root of Simpson's diversity index across productive rearrangements. TCRdb carries this immuneACCESS record with in-frame sequences only. Its versions omit some clonotypes, under half of them owing to an unresolved V gene in the studies checked, with the rest unexplained. V, J and clone size were drawn from that table, and D and trimming were deduced from the DNA. A total of about 320,000 clones appear in this sample, about 89% of them only once. Roughly 5.2% of the sample is held by the ten biggest clonotypes.

The data originate from a study of blood T cell repertoires in COVID-19 (dated by TCRdb to about 2020). As for the study more broadly: Collaborator samples came from the United States, Italy and Spain and covered acute and convalescent phases of COVID-19. The samples were drawn from two sources: the first 160 participants of the ongoing ImmuneRACE study, and 1,254 subjects contributed by 6 global collaborators. Sample metadata almost always included a de-identified subject ID, COVID-19 status, age in years and sex. Deeply sampled blood TCRbeta repertoires from subjects exposed to, actively infected with, or recovered from COVID-19 were included in the dataset. The material from the prospective study consisted of cDNA or gDNA derived from T cells, B-cell-depleted T cells, or PBMCs. Where available, HLA class I and class II types were obtained from metadata supplied by the sample provider rather than from assay-based typing. The repertoires were released in a freely available public database meant as a resource for research on the immune response to SARS-CoV-2. What the research found in general, with its limitations: The amount of clinical and demographic metadata varied by source and participant and was provided uncurated.

In the prospective study, participants were about 18 to 90 years old, resided in about two dozen geographic areas of the United States, and were enrolled through a virtual design. In the prospective study, cohorts were assigned on the basis of participant-reported clinical history obtained from a screening survey and a study questionnaire. Recovered participants in ImmuneRACE Cohort 3 were defined by two consecutive negative NP/OP PCR tests, clearance by a healthcare professional, or resolution of symptoms. Each participant in the prospective study had whole blood, serum and a nasopharyngeal or oropharyngeal swab collected by mobile phlebotomists. Participants in the prospective study had the option to provide additional blood draws and questionnaires over a roughly 2-month period. Blood samples from the prospective study were shipped frozen or at room temperature prior to DNA extraction. There are 16 amino acids in the CDR3, from cysteine to phenylalanine inclusive. Just the 48-base CDR3 DNA is kept, in frame starting at base 1. In the germline V gene, CDR1 corresponds to LGHNA and CDR2 to YSLEER. The germline V end is reduced by 0 bases and the J end by 6 bases; junction bases left unmatched: 7.

The chain is encoded by TRBV4-3 joined to TRBJ2-1, and 8 junction bases match TRBD2. The sequence was obtained from a man aged 60 to 69 who had recovered from COVID-19. Material: PBMCs or T cells enriched from blood (not recorded which). The DNA sequence is TGCGCCAGCAGCCAAGATCGGGGGGGGAGGGCCAATGAGCAGTTCTTC. Its product reads: CASSQDRGGRANEQFF.